The present T cell receptor beta chain was sequenced within a study of regulatory dendritic cells for organ transplantation. Notes on the study in general: Mature dendritic cells appeared to drive more memory CD8+ clonal expansion than regulatory ones.

V was trimmed by 3 bases and J by 3 bases, leaving 21 bases between them. This CDR3 comprises 17 residues. Germline V gene data show CDR1 as SGDLS and CDR2 as YYNGEE. Clones were sequenced by immunoSEQ multiplex PCR, and TCRdb holds only the in-frame ones, with some missing. The table has 30,000 to 35,000 clones, approximately 88% seen once. Concerning this clone itself: Its target is not known.

This chain uses TRBV9 with TRBJ1-2, with D possibly matching TRBD1 (6 bases). This TCR derives from a human donor in good health. Sequencing was performed on naive CD4+ T cells from blood. Subset meaning: CD45RA+ naive T cells. CDR3 bases: TGTGCCAGCAGCGGACTAAGGACAGCAACCGGGGACTATGGCTACACCTTC. Its translation is CASSGLRTATGDYGYTF.